This T cell receptor (beta chain) derives from a study of T cell responses to AZD1222 COVID-19 vaccine. Study conclusions and caveats: Targeting of unmutated variant regions was reportedly seen in nearly half of spike-specific TCRs.

Details on this clone: Its specificity is not known.

Method: immunoSEQ multiplex PCR; TCRdb's copy keeps in-frame clones and lacks some. The sample lists 150,000 or so clones; about 91% were seen once. The CDR3 consists of 14 residues. CDR1 and CDR2 from the germline V gene are MDHEN and SYDVKM. Trimming took 2 bases from V and 4 from J, leaving 11 bases between them. The TCR was taken from an adult who received the AZD1222 COVID-19 vaccine. The source was peripheral blood, collected 28 days after the second AZD1222 dose. This chain links TRBV28 with TRBJ1-2; possibly TRBD1 for D (5 bases). Here the CDR3 DNA reads TGTGCCAGCAGTTTAAGGGGCCCCAGCTATGGCTACACCTTC. Its translation: CASSLRGPSYGYTF.